This is a list of T cell receptor beta chains from one sample in a study of beta chain features in type 1 diabetes. TCRdb's table, derived via immunoSEQ multiplex PCR, lists solely in-frame clones and lacks some. The sample gives about 150,000 clones, roughly 50% of which show up once; around 0.42% is in the top ten. Specimen: Tregs from blood. The receptors were gathered from a man aged 18 to 30 in good health. The CDR3 runs from the conserved cysteine through the conserved F or W. A D gene is named only where the DNA matches it firmly. Size tells how often a clone was seen (once, few, many) or the class of an expanded clone, and some rows leave it out.

J: TRBJ1-5
size: NA
V: TRBV2
D: NA
CDR3: CASGGGRDQPQHF
DNA: TGTGCCAGCGGGGGGGGCCGGGATCAGCCCCAGCATTTT

J: TRBJ2-2
size: NA
V: TRBV7-9
D: NA
CDR3: CASSFSYTGELFF
DNA: TGTGCCAGCAGCTTTTCCTACACCGGGGAGCTGTTTTTT

J: TRBJ2-1
size: NA
V: TRBV5-4
D: TRBD2
CDR3: CASSPLAGGSYNEQFF
DNA: TGTGCCAGCAGCCCTCTAGCGGGGGGCTCCTACAATGAGCAGTTCTTC

J: TRBJ1-3
size: NA
V: TRBV4-2
D: NA
CDR3: CASSSEESSGNTIYF
DNA: TGTGCCAGCAGCTCTGAGGAGAGCTCAGGAAACACCATATATTTT

J: TRBJ1-1
size: NA
V: TRBV19
D: NA
CDR3: CASRVGSLNTEAFF
DNA: TGTGCCAGTAGGGTTGGCAGTTTGAACACTGAAGCTTTCTTT

J: TRBJ2-4
size: NA
V: TRBV9
D: NA
CDR3: CARVPWHLKNIQYF
DNA: TGTGCCAGGGTGCCTTGGCACCTCAAAAACATTCAGTACTTC

J: TRBJ2-7
size: NA
V: TRBV25-1
D: NA
CDR3: CASSASIPGVYEQYF
DNA: TGTGCCAGCAGTGCCTCCATCCCGGGAGTTTACGAGCAGTACTTC

J: TRBJ2-7
size: few
V: TRBV18
D: NA
CDR3: CASSPLGQSSYEQYF
DNA: TGTGCCAGCTCACCTTTAGGACAAAGCTCCTACGAGCAGTACTTC

J: TRBJ2-5
size: NA
V: TRBV19
D: NA
CDR3: CASSIQGTGETQYF
DNA: TGTGCCAGTAGTATCCAGGGCACCGGAGAGACCCAGTACTTC

J: TRBJ2-4
size: NA
V: TRBV20-1
D: NA
CDR3: CSASRANIQYF
DNA: TGCAGTGCTAGCAGGGCGAACATTCAGTACTTC

J: TRBJ2-7
size: NA
V: TRBV19
D: NA
CDR3: CASSLLAGGYEQYF
DNA: TGTGCCAGTAGTCTCTTAGCAGGAGGCTACGAGCAGTACTTC

J: TRBJ2-1
size: NA
V: TRBV7-9
D: NA
CDR3: CASSQGLGGWFF
DNA: TGTGCCAGCAGCCAGGGCCTCGGGGGATGGTTCTTC

J: TRBJ2-2
size: few
V: TRBV11-2
D: NA
CDR3: CASSRFQGTGELFF
DNA: TGTGCCAGCAGCCGGTTCCAGGGAACCGGGGAGCTGTTTTTT

J: TRBJ1-6
size: NA
V: TRBV7-9
D: TRBD1
CDR3: CASSLVGTEVHSPLHF
DNA: TGTGCCAGCAGCTTAGTGGGGACAGAGGTTCATTCACCCCTCCACTTT

J: TRBJ2-1
size: NA
V: TRBV9
D: TRBD2
CDR3: CASSGTSGSYNEQFF
DNA: TGTGCCAGCAGCGGGACTAGCGGCTCCTACAATGAGCAGTTCTTC

J: TRBJ1-1
size: NA
V: TRBV19
D: NA
CDR3: CASSYRVSTEAFF
DNA: TGTGCCAGTAGTTACAGGGTGAGCACTGAAGCTTTCTTT

J: TRBJ2-7
size: once
V: TRBV7-9
D: NA
CDR3: CASSLQDLPTYEQYF
DNA: TGTGCCAGCAGCTTACAGGACTTGCCTACCTACGAGCAGTACTTC